Reported below is one TCR beta chain. With 6 bases clipped from V and 7 bases from J, the junction kept 6 bases outside the gene matches. CDR1 and CDR2 from the germline V gene are MDHEN and SYDVKM. There are 14 residues in the CDR3. This sample is part of a study of blood T cell repertoires in COVID-19. Sequencing used immunoSEQ multiplex PCR; TCRdb keeps in-frame clones, though not all of them. There are around 300,000 clones in the sample; more than 75% occur only once, and around 2% lies in the top ten. Sequencing was performed on PBMCs or T cells enriched from blood (not recorded which). This receptor was identified in a woman aged 55-70 years in a cohort exposed to, infected with or recovered from COVID-19 (not recorded which). V gene TRBV28 combines with J gene TRBJ2-1; 10 bases align to TRBD2. The CDR3 bases are TGTGCCAGCAGCGGGACTAGCGTTTGGAATGAGCAGTTCTTC. It codes for CASSGTSVWNEQFF.